This T cell receptor beta chain was sequenced during a study of T cell clones after liver transplantation. Across the study: Pre-transplant mixed lymphocyte reactions yielded third-party-reactive TCRbeta sequences as comparators for graft-donor-reactive sequences.

This table comes from immunoSEQ multiplex PCR, and its TCRdb copy is limited to in-frame clones, with some not included. The sample holds 65,000 to 95,000 clones, roughly 80% seen once. Sequenced material: CD4+ T cells from blood, taken before liver transplant. The sequence came from a human donor who received a liver transplant.

CDR3 DNA sequence: TGCAGCGTTGCCCGACTGATCTACAATGAGCAGTTCTTC. It encodes CSVARLIYNEQFF. The V gene is TRBV29-1, the J gene TRBJ2-1, with D unresolved. This CDR3 is 13 amino acids long. Germline CDR1 is SQVTM and CDR2 is ANQGSEA. Trimming pared 4 bases from V and 3 bases from J, leaving 10 bases between.